These T cell receptor beta chains were read from a single sample in a study of OX40 agonist ivuxolimab in advanced cancers. The repertoire was sequenced with immunoSEQ multiplex PCR; TCRdb's copy has only in-frame clones and lacks some. Seen here are roughly 48,000 clones, approximately 83% observed once, and the top ten hold about 1%. The sequences come from CD4+ or CD8+ T cells sorted from blood, collected in a trial of the OX40 agonist ivuxolimab. Source of these receptors: an adult with an advanced solid tumor such as melanoma, head and neck, liver or kidney cancer. Each CDR3 is given with its conserved first and last residue. Fields, in order: V gene, clone size, J gene, D gene, CDR3 protein, CDR3 DNA. The D gene is left open where the match is weak. Some rows have no size entry. The others give once, few or many, or a class for an expanded clone.

V gene: TRBV7-6; clone size: NA; J gene: TRBJ2-2; D gene: NA; CDR3 protein: CASAEAEYRTGELFF; CDR3 DNA: TGTGCCAGCGCCGAAGCGGAGTATCGCACCGGGGAGCTGTTTTTT
V gene: TRBV18; clone size: NA; J gene: TRBJ1-3; D gene: NA; CDR3 protein: CASSPLGADGNTIYF; CDR3 DNA: TGTGCCAGCTCACCACTGGGGGCGGACGGAAACACCATATATTTT
V gene: TRBV27; clone size: NA; J gene: TRBJ1-2; D gene: NA; CDR3 protein: CASSFDYGYTF; CDR3 DNA: TGTGCCAGCAGTTTCGACTATGGCTACACCTTC
V gene: TRBV9; clone size: few; J gene: TRBJ1-1; D gene: NA; CDR3 protein: CASSVALNTEAFF; CDR3 DNA: TGTGCCAGCAGCGTAGCGCTGAACACTGAAGCTTTCTTT
V gene: TRBV6-5; clone size: once; J gene: TRBJ1-3; D gene: NA; CDR3 protein: CASRPRALSGNTIYF; CDR3 DNA: TGTGCCAGCAGACCCAGGGCACTCTCTGGAAACACCATATATTTT
V gene: TRBV7-8; clone size: few; J gene: TRBJ2-7; D gene: NA; CDR3 protein: CASSLGGGRDEQYF; CDR3 DNA: TGTGCCAGCAGCTTAGGGGGAGGCCGCGACGAGCAGTACTTC
V gene: TRBV4-2; clone size: NA; J gene: TRBJ2-7; D gene: TRBD1; CDR3 protein: CASSQKDREAYEQYF; CDR3 DNA: TGTGCCAGCAGCCAGAAGGACAGGGAGGCCTACGAGCAGTACTTC
V gene: TRBV4-3; clone size: few; J gene: TRBJ2-2; D gene: TRBD2; CDR3 protein: CASSQDLGTSGTGELFF; CDR3 DNA: TGCGCCAGCAGCCAAGATCTCGGGACTAGCGGCACCGGGGAGCTGTTTTTT
V gene: TRBV11-2; clone size: NA; J gene: TRBJ2-2; D gene: TRBD2; CDR3 protein: CASSLGGLAGSYTGELFF; CDR3 DNA: TGTGCCAGCAGCTTAGGAGGACTAGCGGGGTCATACACCGGGGAGCTGTTTTTT
V gene: TRBV5-5; clone size: NA; J gene: TRBJ1-1; D gene: NA; CDR3 protein: CASSKGQPNTEAFF; CDR3 DNA: TGTGCCAGCAGCAAGGGACAACCGAACACTGAAGCTTTCTTT
V gene: TRBV7-2; clone size: NA; J gene: TRBJ1-2; D gene: TRBD1; CDR3 protein: CASSLVRQGWDGYTF; CDR3 DNA: TGTGCCAGCAGCTTAGTGAGACAGGGATGGGATGGCTACACCTTC
V gene: TRBV2; clone size: few; J gene: TRBJ1-6; D gene: NA; CDR3 protein: CASSAQANIAPLHF; CDR3 DNA: TGTGCCAGCAGTGCCCAGGCAAATATTGCCCCCCTCCACTTT
V gene: TRBV5-1; clone size: NA; J gene: TRBJ2-7; D gene: TRBD1; CDR3 protein: CASSLGQGEYEQYF; CDR3 DNA: TGCGCCAGCAGCTTGGGACAGGGGGAGTACGAGCAGTACTTC
V gene: TRBV18; clone size: NA; J gene: TRBJ2-7; D gene: NA; CDR3 protein: CASSPFHARTVYEQYF; CDR3 DNA: TGTGCCAGCTCACCATTCCATGCAAGGACAGTCTACGAGCAGTACTTC
V gene: TRBV19; clone size: NA; J gene: TRBJ1-3; D gene: NA; CDR3 protein: CASSPQMTTHTIYF; CDR3 DNA: TGTGCCAGTAGTCCACAGATGACAACCCACACCATATATTTT
V gene: TRBV19; clone size: NA; J gene: TRBJ2-7; D gene: TRBD1; CDR3 protein: CASSETGVFYEQYF; CDR3 DNA: TGTGCCAGTAGTGAGACAGGGGTATTCTACGAGCAGTACTTC
V gene: TRBV9; clone size: NA; J gene: TRBJ2-3; D gene: TRBD2; CDR3 protein: CASSVSGGAVDTQYF; CDR3 DNA: TGTGCCAGCAGCGTTAGCGGGGGGGCCGTAGATACGCAGTATTTT
V gene: TRBV4-1; clone size: once; J gene: TRBJ2-3; D gene: NA; CDR3 protein: CASSQMRGSSTDTQYF; CDR3 DNA: TGCGCCAGCAGCCAAATGAGGGGGAGTAGCACAGATACGCAGTATTTT
V gene: TRBV6-5; clone size: NA; J gene: TRBJ1-2; D gene: NA; CDR3 protein: CASSYGGFGGYTF; CDR3 DNA: TGTGCCAGCAGTTACGGGGGGTTCGGGGGCTACACCTTC
V gene: TRBV11-2; clone size: NA; J gene: TRBJ1-4; D gene: NA; CDR3 protein: CASSLDEVEKLFF; CDR3 DNA: TGTGCCAGCAGCTTAGATGAGGTTGAAAAACTGTTTTTT
V gene: TRBV10-3; clone size: NA; J gene: TRBJ2-5; D gene: NA; CDR3 protein: CAISESTKETQYF; CDR3 DNA: TGTGCCATCAGTGAGTCGACTAAAGAGACCCAGTACTTC
V gene: TRBV7-2; clone size: NA; J gene: TRBJ2-5; D gene: NA; CDR3 protein: CASSLDLRGLRETQYF; CDR3 DNA: TGTGCCAGCAGCTTAGACCTGCGGGGGCTCAGGGAGACCCAGTACTTC
V gene: TRBV25-1; clone size: NA; J gene: TRBJ1-2; D gene: NA; CDR3 protein: CASSESLGSNYGYTF; CDR3 DNA: TGTGCCAGCAGTGAATCCCTAGGATCTAACTATGGCTACACCTTC
V gene: TRBV29-1; clone size: NA; J gene: TRBJ1-5; D gene: NA; CDR3 protein: CSVATDPNQPQHF; CDR3 DNA: TGCAGCGTTGCGACAGACCCGAATCAGCCCCAGCATTTT
V gene: TRBV5-1; clone size: NA; J gene: TRBJ1-2; D gene: NA; CDR3 protein: CASSVDRADGYTF; CDR3 DNA: TGCGCCAGCAGCGTGGACAGAGCGGATGGCTACACCTTC
V gene: TRBV30; clone size: once; J gene: TRBJ1-4; D gene: NA; CDR3 protein: CAWRPARGYGEKLFF; CDR3 DNA: TGTGCCTGGAGGCCCGCTAGGGGGTATGGTGAAAAACTGTTTTTT
V gene: TRBV15; clone size: NA; J gene: TRBJ1-5; D gene: NA; CDR3 protein: CATSRRVGYSNQPQHF; CDR3 DNA: TGTGCCACTAGCAGACGTGTTGGGTATAGCAATCAGCCCCAGCATTTT